This T cell receptor beta chain was sequenced in a study of PD-L1 blockade in urothelial cancer. Study at large: Blood drawn 3 weeks (second dose) and 6 weeks after treatment start was analyzed. Findings of the study overall: More expansion of tumor-associated blood clones, seen at 3 weeks, marked durable-benefit patients.

Profiling relied on immunoSEQ multiplex PCR, and the TCRdb table lists in-frame clones only, not all of them. The data contain roughly 36,000 clones, approximately 90% of them singletons. As to this clone: Its matching antigen is unknown.

The sample here was PBMCs, taken around atezolizumab (anti-PD-L1) treatment. This sequence was found in a man in his 60s with urothelial cancer.

Written as DNA, the CDR3 is TGTGCCAGCAGTTACACGTGGGGGGTAAACACTGAAGCTTTCTTT. This codes for CASSYTWGVNTEAFF. This chain connects TRBV6-5 to TRBJ1-1, with D possibly being TRBD1 (5 bases). Deletions cut 2 bases from V and 2 bases from J, with 12 bases between. CDR1 is MNHEY, CDR2 SVGAGI, per germline. This CDR3 has 15 residues.